The TCR beta chain described here comes from a study of identifying expanded T cells in peripheral blood. Findings and caveats of the study: Clone count variance between roughly 2-week samples rose with total template count. Differentially abundant clones: around 1.2 between replicates, 15 to 17 at approximately 13 days, less than 20 at four.

Remarks on this clone: The antigen remains unidentified.

This CDR3 is 19 amino acids long. The ends lost 3 bases at V and 0 bases at J; junction bases unmatched: 13. Germline V CDR1 and CDR2: SGDLS, YYNGEE. During the collection period, no donor immune events like infections were recorded. Assay: immunoSEQ multiplex PCR; the TCRdb copy retains only in-frame clones and omits some. The repertoire holds around 81,000 clones, 85% seen once, with just under 4.5% in the top ten. The J gene is TRBJ2-1, the V gene TRBV9; 9 bases are a match to TRBD2. Sequencing was carried out using blood. The clonotype comes from a person aged 18-69 years in good health. The CDR3 bases are TGTGCCAGCAGCGACGGACAGTTAGCGGGGGAGGGCTCCTACAATGAGCAGTTCTTC. This codes for CASSDGQLAGEGSYNEQFF. Drawing the rest from reference TRBV9 and TRBJ2-1, the complete variable domain is DSGVTQTPKHLITATGQRVTLRCSPRSGDLSVYWYQQSLDQGLQFLIQYYNGEERAKGNILERFSAQQFPDLHSELNLSSLELGDSALYFCASSDGQLAGEGSYNEQFFGPGTRLTVL.